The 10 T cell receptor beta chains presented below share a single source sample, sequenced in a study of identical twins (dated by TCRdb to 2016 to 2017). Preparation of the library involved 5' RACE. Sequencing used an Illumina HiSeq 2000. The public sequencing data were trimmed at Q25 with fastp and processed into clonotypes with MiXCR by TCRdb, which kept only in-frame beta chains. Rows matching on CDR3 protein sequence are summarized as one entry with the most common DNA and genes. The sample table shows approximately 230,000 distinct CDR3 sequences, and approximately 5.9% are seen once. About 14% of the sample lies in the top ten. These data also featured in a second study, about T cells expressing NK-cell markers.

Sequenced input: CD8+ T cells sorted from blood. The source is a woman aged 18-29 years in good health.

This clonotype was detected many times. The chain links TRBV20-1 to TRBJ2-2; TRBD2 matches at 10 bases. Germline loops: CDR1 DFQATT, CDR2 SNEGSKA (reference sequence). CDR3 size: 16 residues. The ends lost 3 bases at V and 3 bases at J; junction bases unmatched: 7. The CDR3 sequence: CSARQGLAGDTGELFF. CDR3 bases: TGCAGTGCTAGGCAAGGTCTAGCGGGAGACACCGGGGAGCTGTTTTTT.

CDR3 sequence reads: CASSDLWEQFF. The CDR3 DNA sequence: TGTGCCAGCAGCGACCTCTGGGAGCAGTTCTTC. This chain uses TRBV11-2 with TRBJ2-1; D remains unclear. Per germline, CDR1 SGHAT and CDR2 FQNNGV. The ends were cut back, 5 bases at V and 10 bases at J, with 9 bases in the middle. The CDR3 spans 11 residues.

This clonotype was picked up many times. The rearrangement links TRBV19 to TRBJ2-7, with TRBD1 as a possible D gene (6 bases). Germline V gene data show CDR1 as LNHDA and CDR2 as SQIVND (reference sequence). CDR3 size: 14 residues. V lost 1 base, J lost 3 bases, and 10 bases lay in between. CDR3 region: CASSIVDSYYEQYF. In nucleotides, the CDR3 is TGTGCCAGTAGTATAGTGGACAGTTACTACGAGCAGTACTTC. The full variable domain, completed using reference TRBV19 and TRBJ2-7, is DGGITQSPKYLFRKEGQNVTLSCEQNLNHDAMYWYRQDPGQGLRLIYYSQIVNDFQKGDIAEGYSVSREKKESFPLTVTSAQKNPTAFYLCASSIVDSYYEQYFGPGTRLTVT.

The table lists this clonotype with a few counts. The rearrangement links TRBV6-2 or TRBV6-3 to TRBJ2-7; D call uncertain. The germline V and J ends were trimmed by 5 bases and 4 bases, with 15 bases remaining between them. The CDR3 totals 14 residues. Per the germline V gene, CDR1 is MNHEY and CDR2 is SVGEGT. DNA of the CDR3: TGTGCCAGCAGTGGGGTCGGTGGTCCATACGAGCAGTACTTC. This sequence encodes CASSGVGGPYEQYF.

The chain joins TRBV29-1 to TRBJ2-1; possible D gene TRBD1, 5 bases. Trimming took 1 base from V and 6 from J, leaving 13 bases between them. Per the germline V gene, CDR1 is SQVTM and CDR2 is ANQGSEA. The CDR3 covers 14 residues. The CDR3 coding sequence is TGCAGCGTTGAAGGGCACGACAGTTTCAATGAGCAGTTCTTC. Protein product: CSVEGHDSFNEQFF.

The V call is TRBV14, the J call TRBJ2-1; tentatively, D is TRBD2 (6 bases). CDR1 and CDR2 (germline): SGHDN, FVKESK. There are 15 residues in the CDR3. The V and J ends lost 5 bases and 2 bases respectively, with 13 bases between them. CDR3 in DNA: TGTGCCAGCAGCTTACAGGCGGGGCCCTACAATGAGCAGTTCTTC. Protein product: CASSLQAGPYNEQFF.

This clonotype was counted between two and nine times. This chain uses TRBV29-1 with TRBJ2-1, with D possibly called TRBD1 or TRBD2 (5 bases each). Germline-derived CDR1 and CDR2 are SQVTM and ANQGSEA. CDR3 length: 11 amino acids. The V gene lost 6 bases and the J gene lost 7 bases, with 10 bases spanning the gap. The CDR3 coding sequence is TGCAGCGTGAGGGACGGGAATGAGCAGTTCTTC. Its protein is CSVRDGNEQFF.

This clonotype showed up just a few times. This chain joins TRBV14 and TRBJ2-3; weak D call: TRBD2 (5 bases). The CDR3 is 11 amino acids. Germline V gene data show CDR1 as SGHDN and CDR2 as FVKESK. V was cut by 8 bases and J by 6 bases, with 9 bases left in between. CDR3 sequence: CASQAVDTQYF. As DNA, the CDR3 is TGTGCCAGCCAAGCGGTGGATACGCAGTATTTT.

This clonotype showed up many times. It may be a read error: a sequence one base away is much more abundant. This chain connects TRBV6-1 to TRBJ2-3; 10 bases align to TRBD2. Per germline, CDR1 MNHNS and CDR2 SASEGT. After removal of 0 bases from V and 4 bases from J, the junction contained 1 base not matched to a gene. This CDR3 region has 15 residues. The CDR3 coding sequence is TGTGCCAGCAGTGAAGCTAGCGGGGGGCCAGATACGCAGTATTTT. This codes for CASSEASGGPDTQYF.

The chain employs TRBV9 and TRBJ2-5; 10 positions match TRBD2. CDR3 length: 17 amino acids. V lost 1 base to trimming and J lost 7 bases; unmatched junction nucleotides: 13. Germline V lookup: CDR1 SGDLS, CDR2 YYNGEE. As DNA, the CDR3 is TGTGCCAGCAGCGTATCCCGTGTCAGCGGGGGGGTAGCGACCCAGTACTTC. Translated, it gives CASSVSRVSGGVATQYF.